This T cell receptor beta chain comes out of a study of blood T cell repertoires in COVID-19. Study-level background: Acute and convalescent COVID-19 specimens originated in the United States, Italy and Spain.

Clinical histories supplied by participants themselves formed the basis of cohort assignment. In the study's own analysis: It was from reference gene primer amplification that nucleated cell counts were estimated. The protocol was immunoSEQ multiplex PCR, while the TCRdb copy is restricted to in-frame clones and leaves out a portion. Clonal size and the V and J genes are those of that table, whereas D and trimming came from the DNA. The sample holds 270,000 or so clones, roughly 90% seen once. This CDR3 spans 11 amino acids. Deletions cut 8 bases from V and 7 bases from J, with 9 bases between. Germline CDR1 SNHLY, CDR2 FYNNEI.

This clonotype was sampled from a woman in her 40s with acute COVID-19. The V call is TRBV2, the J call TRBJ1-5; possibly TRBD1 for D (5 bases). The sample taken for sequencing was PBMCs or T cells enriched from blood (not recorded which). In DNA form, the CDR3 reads TGTGCCAGCGGCAGGGAACAGCCCCAGCATTTT. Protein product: CASGREQPQHF.